Listed below are T cell receptor beta chains from one sample, sequenced in a study of blood T cell repertoires in COVID-19. Produced via immunoSEQ multiplex PCR; TCRdb's table is partial and in-frame only. The repertoire holds over 100,000 clones, 85% seen once, with approximately 1.3% in the top ten. Sequenced material: peripheral blood. The origin of the receptors is a man aged 35-49 years with acute or convalescent COVID-19. Both conserved end residues are part of each CDR3. Each record gives: D gene, V gene, J gene, clone size, CDR3 DNA, CDR3 protein. The D gene is left open where the match is weak. Clone size, where shown, is once, few, many, or a class for clones that have expanded.

-,TRBV4-2,TRBJ2-1,-,TGTGCCAGCAGCCAAGGAGGGGGCTCCTACAATGAGCAGTTCTTC,CASSQGGGSYNEQFF
TRBD2,TRBV19,TRBJ2-7,-,TGTGCCAGTAGTATTTTCCTAGCGGGGCTCTACGAGCAGTACTTC,CASSIFLAGLYEQYF
TRBD2,TRBV6-5,TRBJ2-7,-,TGTGCCAGCAGTTCCTGGACTAGCGGGAACGAGCAGTACTTC,CASSSWTSGNEQYF
-,TRBV7-9,TRBJ2-3,-,TGTGCCAGCAGCTTATTCGGCACAGATACGCAGTATTTT,CASSLFGTDTQYF
TRBD2,TRBV30,TRBJ2-5,-,TGTGCCTGGAGCAAAGGACTAGGGGCGGGAGAGACCCAGTACTTC,CAWSKGLGAGETQYF
-,TRBV3-1/TRBV3-2,TRBJ2-1,-,TGTGCCAGCAGCGGGGGCGGGGGTAGGTACAATGAGCAGTTCTTC,CASSGGGGRYNEQFF
-,TRBV2,TRBJ1-5,few,TGTGCCAGCAGTGAAGCAGGCGGGGGCAATCAGCCCCAGCATTTT,CASSEAGGGNQPQHF
-,TRBV4-2,TRBJ2-7,-,TGTGCCAGCAGCCAAACCGTCGGGTACGAGCAGTACTTC,CASSQTVGYEQYF
-,TRBV6-6,TRBJ1-6,-,TGTGCCAGCAGTCCCCGTGGGCCTTCACCCCTCCACTTT,CASSPRGPSPLHF
TRBD1,TRBV6-2/TRBV6-3,TRBJ1-1,-,TGTGCCAGCAGCCCGACAGGGAAGGGATTTGAAGCTTTCTTT,CASSPTGKGFEAFF
-,TRBV6-6,TRBJ2-5,-,TGTGCCAGCAGCCCAGTGAGAGCGATCCAGACCCAGTACTTC,CASSPVRAIQTQYF
TRBD1,TRBV18,TRBJ1-4,-,TGTGCCAGCTCACCCGGGACAGGGGTCGCTGAAAAACTGTTTTTT,CASSPGTGVAEKLFF
TRBD2,TRBV18,TRBJ2-7,-,TGTGCCAGCTCAACGGGACTACCCTACGAGCAGTACTTC,CASSTGLPYEQYF
TRBD1,TRBV7-9,TRBJ2-2,-,TGTGCCAGCAGTATTCCAGGGGGCGTCGACACCGGGGAGCTGTTTTTT,CASSIPGGVDTGELFF
-,TRBV7-6,TRBJ2-7,-,TGTGCCAGCAGCTTAGAACAGGGTTTTTCCTACGAGCAGTACTTC,CASSLEQGFSYEQYF
-,TRBV18,TRBJ2-3,-,TGTGCCAGCTCACAGGGAGGAAGGGTAGATACGCAGTATTTT,CASSQGGRVDTQYF
-,TRBV7-2,TRBJ2-7,-,TGTGCCAGCAGCTTAGGAGGGGTTAGGGGGACCTACGAGCAGTACTTC,CASSLGGVRGTYEQYF
-,TRBV7-3,TRBJ2-3,-,TGTGCCAGCAGCTTGCAGGGACTTATTACAGATACGCAGTATTTT,CASSLQGLITDTQYF
-,TRBV27,TRBJ2-7,-,TGTGCCAGCCGCTGGGGGGGCGATGGGAACTACGAGCAGTACTTC,CASRWGGDGNYEQYF
-,TRBV18,TRBJ2-7,-,TGTGCCAGCTCCCAAGCGAAGGGGGTCTCCTACGAGCAGTACTTC,CASSQAKGVSYEQYF
TRBD1,TRBV6-1,TRBJ1-4,few,TGTGCCAGCAGTGACCCGGGACAGAGGAATGAAAAACTGTTTTTT,CASSDPGQRNEKLFF
TRBD1,TRBV3-1/TRBV3-2,TRBJ1-2,-,TGTGCCAGCAGCCAAGAGACAGGGAACTATGGCTACACCTTC,CASSQETGNYGYTF
-,TRBV10-3,TRBJ2-7,-,TGTGCCATCACCGGGACATCTAAATACGAGCAGTACTTC,CAITGTSKYEQYF
TRBD1,TRBV5-1,TRBJ2-6,-,TGCGCCAGCAGCCTGGACAGGGGTGGGGCCAACGTCCTGACTTTC,CASSLDRGGANVLTF
-,TRBV7-8,TRBJ2-7,-,TGTGCCAGCAGCTTACGTAGGACAGATGACGAGCAGTACTTC,CASSLRRTDDEQYF
-,TRBV9,TRBJ2-2,-,TGTGCCAGCAGCGCCTCGGGATCTAACACCGGGGAGCTGTTTTTT,CASSASGSNTGELFF
TRBD1,TRBV2,TRBJ2-3,-,TGTGCCAGCAAGGGACAGGGCCCCGATACGCAGTATTTT,CASKGQGPDTQYF
-,TRBV4-3,TRBJ2-3,-,TGCGCCAGCAGCCAAGATGTGACTAGTAAGGGCCTCAGCACAGATACGCAGTATTTT,CASSQDVTSKGLSTDTQYF
-,TRBV19,TRBJ2-3,-,TGTGCCAGTAGCGTAACTAGCACAGATACGCAGTATTTT,CASSVTSTDTQYF
TRBD1,TRBV6-4,TRBJ2-3,-,TGTGCCAGCAGTGAACAGGGGGGCACAGATACGCAGTATTTT,CASSEQGGTDTQYF
TRBD2,TRBV15,TRBJ2-1,-,TGTGCCACCAGCGGCGGGACTAGCGGGGGTAATGAGCAGTTCTTC,CATSGGTSGGNEQFF